This T cell receptor beta chain is drawn from a study of shared clonotypes between healthy human individuals. Turning to the study itself: Ranging from 18 to 49 in age, donors were two women and three men.

CD45RO-negative, CCR7-positively selected cells formed the naive CD8 fraction, excluding terminally differentiated effector memory CD45RA+ cells. Healthy HIV-negative adults with no recent acute infections or vaccinations were recruited as donors. There were only Caucasian adults among the donors, and all lived in Nashville, Tennessee. TCRdb's copy holds only in-frame clones and misses some; the assay was immunoSEQ multiplex PCR. The sample has 550,000 to 650,000 clones; roughly 96% are singletons. From germline, CDR1 is LNHDA and CDR2 SQIVND (reference sequence). Germline trimming cut 5 bases from V and 4 bases from J; bases unmatched to any gene: 1. This CDR3 has 12 amino acids.

The sequenced sample consisted of naive CD8+ T cells sorted from blood. The sequence was collected from a woman in her 30s in good health. The chain couples TRBV19 to TRBJ1-2, with TRBD1 matching 7 bases. CDR3 in amino acids: CASSWDSYGYTF. The CDR3 nucleotides read TGTGCCAGTAGTTGGGACAGCTATGGCTACACCTTC.